The clone carrying this T cell receptor (beta chain) was counted only a few times. Antigen specificity is unknown. The germline gene is not matched at one end of the junction; a read error may be the cause. The data originate from a study of beta chain features in type 1 diabetes. The whole isolated RNA underwent reverse transcription, so sequencing captured expressed TCRB transcripts. The data were produced by immunoSEQ multiplex PCR, yet TCRdb's version contains in-frame clones alone and is incomplete. The data hold a few hundred thousand clones, with 13% observed a single time. Study-level points and caveats: Shorter TCRB CDR3s, moderately but significantly so, were found in Type 1 diabetes patients in all four CD4+ subsets. A potential PCR bias toward shorter templates would be equal in patient and control samples.

Using CD45RO/CCR7/CD25/CD127/CD95/CD27, CD4+ naive, central memory, regulatory and stem cell-like memory cells were sorted. Per the germline V gene, CDR1 is SGHRS and CDR2 is YFSETQ. This CDR3 region has 12 residues. This clonotype was obtained from a woman in her late teens or twenties with type 1 diabetes. Material: naive CD4+ T cells from blood. The chain carries TRBV5-1 and TRBJ1-2, with 9 positions matching TRBD1. CDR3 coding DNA: TGCGCCAGCAGCTTTGAACAAGGGACAGGGATCTTC. It encodes CASSFEQGTGIF.